The 18 T cell receptor beta chains below were found in one sample sequenced in a study of blood T cell repertoires in COVID-19. TCRdb keeps only in-frame clones here, not all; method: immunoSEQ multiplex PCR. The table lists roughly 150,000 clones, about 85% of them singletons. The sequenced material came from peripheral blood. The receptor source for this set is a woman between 50 and 59 years old with COVID-19, enrolled during active disease.

This clone was detected once. The gene calls are TRBV27 and TRBJ2-1; D may be TRBD1 (7 bases). There are 15 residues in the CDR3. With 11 bases removed from V and 8 bases from J, the gap between germline ends came to 25 bases. Germline assignment: CDR1 MNHEY and CDR2 SMNVEV (reference sequence). The CDR3 DNA reads as TGTGCCGCGCGTATGGGGGGACGGGGACAGTATGAGCAGTTCTTC. As protein: CAARMGGRGQYEQFF.

The rearrangement uses TRBV28 and TRBJ1-5, with TRBD1 matching 8 bases. Germline V gene data show CDR1 as MDHEN and CDR2 as SYDVKM. V shed 6 bases and J 0 bases; nucleotides not matched to a gene: 4. CDR3 length equals 15 residues. Here the CDR3 reads CASREQGDSNQPQHF. CDR3 in DNA: TGTGCCAGCAGGGAACAGGGGGATAGCAATCAGCCCCAGCATTTT.

This clone was counted a single time. The V gene is TRBV11-3, the J gene TRBJ1-1; 7 bases line up with TRBD1. With 4 bases clipped from V and 9 bases from J, the junction kept 8 bases outside the gene matches. The CDR3 loop spans 13 amino acids. Per the germline V gene, CDR1 is SGHNT and CDR2 is YENEEA. This chain's CDR3 is CASSWGQQIKAFF. The CDR3 DNA follows: TGTGCCAGCAGCTGGGGACAGCAAATAAAAGCTTTCTTT.

This chain joins TRBV7-9 and TRBJ1-2; D may be TRBD1 (6 bases). V was clipped by 5 bases and J by 2 bases, with 12 bases between them. The CDR3 spans 14 residues. CDR1 is SEHNR, CDR2 FQNEAQ, per germline (reference sequence). The DNA of the CDR3 is TGTGCCAGCAGCGAGGACAGCGTAAACTATGGCTACACCTTC. It encodes CASSEDSVNYGYTF.

This chain uses TRBV6-5 with TRBJ2-7, with TRBD1 matching 8 bases. V lost 4 bases to trimming and J lost 7 bases; unmatched junction nucleotides: 12. The length of the CDR3 is 15 residues. Germline V lookup: CDR1 MNHEY, CDR2 SVGAGI. CDR3 sequence reads: CASSFPSAGGREQYF. Written as DNA, the CDR3 is TGTGCCAGCAGTTTCCCCTCGGCAGGGGGCCGGGAGCAGTACTTC.

The chain has TRBV25-1 and TRBJ1-2, with D maybe TRBD1 (6 bases). The V end lost 8 bases, the J end lost 3 bases, and 10 bases lay between the germline ends. The CDR3 sequence is 12 residues long. Germline CDR1 reads MGHDK; CDR2 reads SYGVNS. The CDR3: CASRRGDYGYTF. Here the CDR3 DNA reads TGTGCCAGCCGCAGGGGAGACTATGGCTACACCTTC.

The V and J genes are TRBV6-2 or TRBV6-3 and TRBJ2-2; TRBD2 aligns across 14 bases. This CDR3 has 19 amino acids. The germline CDR1 and CDR2 sequences are MNHEY and SVGEGT. After removal of 5 bases from V and 5 bases from J, the junction contained 13 bases not matched to a gene. DNA of the CDR3: TGTGCCAGCAGTCCCAAACCCGGGACTAGCGGGGGAAAAACCGGGGAGCTGTTTTTT. It translates to CASSPKPGTSGGKTGELFF.

The rearrangement joins TRBV7-6 to TRBJ2-5; TRBD2 matches 12 bases. This CDR3 is 19 amino acids long. The V and J ends lost 5 bases and 5 bases, in that order; junction bases with no gene match: 18. Germline CDR1 reads SGHVS; CDR2 reads FNYEAQ. As DNA, the CDR3 is TGTGCCAGCAGCCCATCAACGGGGCTAGCGGGGGGGCCGGGGGAGACCCAGTACTTC. This sequence encodes CASSPSTGLAGGPGETQYF.

The rearrangement uses TRBV19 and TRBJ2-7; a weak D match, TRBD1 (5 bases). This CDR3 comprises 13 residues. Between the trimmed V and J ends, which lost 3 bases and 2 bases, there was a span of 8 bases. CDR1 and CDR2 (germline): LNHDA, SQIVND (reference sequence). This CDR3 is CASSMDITYEQYF. CDR3 DNA: TGTGCCAGTAGTATGGACATAACCTACGAGCAGTACTTC. The entire variable domain, with the rest obtained from reference TRBV19 and TRBJ2-7, is as follows: DGGITQSPKYLFRKEGQNVTLSCEQNLNHDAMYWYRQDPGQGLRLIYYSQIVNDFQKGDIAEGYSVSREKKESFPLTVTSAQKNPTAFYLCASSMDITYEQYFGPGTRLTVT.

This clone was seen more than once but under ten times. This chain connects TRBV4-1 to TRBJ1-1, with 7 bases aligning to TRBD1. The length of the CDR3 is 17 residues. Germline values: CDR1 MGHRA, CDR2 YSYEKL. J was trimmed by 3 bases and V by 0 bases; bases with no gene match: 10. The CDR3 spells CASSQESLRTGDTEAFF. CDR3 DNA: TGCGCCAGCAGCCAAGAGTCCCTTAGGACAGGTGACACTGAAGCTTTCTTT.

The CDR3 DNA follows: TGTGCCAGCAGCCAAGACCCCGGCACGGGGAACACTGAAGCTTTCTTT. Protein product: CASSQDPGTGNTEAFF. The rearrangement uses TRBV3-1 (or the pseudogene TRBV3-2) and TRBJ1-1; D is uncertain. Per germline, CDR1 LGHDT and CDR2 YNNKEL (reference sequence). The CDR3 has 16 residues. Trimming shortened V by 0 bases and J by 1 base, and 12 bases separated the two germline ends.

The chain links TRBV4-1 to TRBJ2-1; D possibly corresponds to TRBD2 (5 bases). Trimming pared 1 base from V and 0 bases from J, leaving 16 bases between. The CDR3 is made up of 18 amino acids. Germline V gene data show CDR1 as MGHRA and CDR2 as YSYEKL. CDR3 loop: CASSQGPAGGSSYNEQFF. In DNA form, the CDR3 reads TGCGCCAGCAGCCAAGGTCCAGCCGGAGGTAGCTCCTACAATGAGCAGTTCTTC.

The sample holds one count of this clone. The chain employs TRBV29-1 and TRBJ1-2, with 8 bases that match TRBD1. Per the germline V gene, CDR1 is SQVTM and CDR2 is ANQGSEA. This CDR3 spans 14 amino acids. The V segment lost 4 bases and the J segment 6 bases; nucleotides outside the gene matches: 10. In DNA form, the CDR3 reads TGCAGCGTTGGGGGACAGGCAACAACAGATGGCTACACCTTC. Its translation is CSVGGQATTDGYTF.

For the CDR3, the DNA is TGTGCCAGCAGTCCCTCAAAAGCGGGGGGCCGGGATACGCAGTATTTT. The encoded protein is CASSPSKAGGRDTQYF. This chain joins TRBV28 and TRBJ2-3; 9 bases fit TRBD2. Germline V gives CDR1 MDHEN, CDR2 SYDVKM. The CDR3 covers 16 residues. J was trimmed by 6 bases and V by 5 bases; bases with no gene match: 12.

The chain uses TRBV7-9 and TRBJ1-6; 7 bases are shared with TRBD1. Germline V CDR1 and CDR2: SEHNR, FQNEAQ (reference sequence). The CDR3 is 15 residues long. J lost 5 bases, V lost 6 bases, and 7 bases had no gene match. The CDR3: CASRVGGADNSPLHF. CDR3 in DNA: TGTGCCAGCAGAGTAGGGGGCGCCGATAATTCACCCCTCCACTTT.

The chain's CDR3 is CASSAHSPETQYF. The CDR3 DNA is TGTGCCAGCAGCGCCCATTCCCCAGAGACCCAGTACTTC. The chain uses TRBV9 and TRBJ2-5, with unresolved D. CDR3 length: 13 amino acids. Trimming cost V 3 bases and J 4 bases, with 10 bases left between them. CDR1 SGDLS and CDR2 YYNGEE come from the germline V gene.

The chain links TRBV11-3 to TRBJ2-2; 9 bases fit TRBD1. V gave up 0 bases and J gave up 4 bases; unmatched junction bases: 6. The CDR3 is 17 residues long. Germline V gives CDR1 SGHNT, CDR2 YENEEA. The CDR3 loop is CASSLDFGTGPTGELFF. In DNA, the CDR3 is TGTGCCAGCAGCTTAGATTTCGGGACAGGGCCCACCGGGGAGCTGTTTTTT. Combining the CDR3 with reference TRBV11-3 and TRBJ2-2 gives the whole variable domain EAGVVQSPRYKIIEKKQPVAFWCNPISGHNTLYWYLQNLGQGPELLIRYENEEAVDDSQLPKDRFSAERLKGVDSTLKIQPAELGDSAVYLCASSLDFGTGPTGELFFGEGSRLTVL.

This clone was observed once. J is TRBJ1-1 and V is TRBV14; tentatively, D is TRBD1 (5 bases). Germline-derived CDR1 and CDR2 are SGHDN and FVKESK. CDR3 length: 15 amino acids. V lost 1 base, J lost 3 bases, and 12 bases lay in between. The CDR3 DNA sequence: TGTGCCAGCAGCCAAGTGGGGACGGGGGACACTGAAGCTTTCTTT. Protein product: CASSQVGTGDTEAFF.